This T cell receptor beta chain was retrieved from a study of brain T cells in children with intractable seizures. The sequenced cases were selected for having the highest brain T cell transcript signatures. Before surgery, patients took at least one anti-epileptic drug. Details on this clone: Antigen: not known. This sample includes further DNA sequences coding for the same CDR3.

J gave up 2 bases and V 0 bases, and 2 bases lay outside the gene matches. The CDR3 has 14 amino acids. The germline gives CDR1 SGDLS, CDR2 YYNGEE. Study-level points and caveats: Pre-surgery blood may have been undersampled, hiding some clones. Viral specificity was inferred only from CDR3 similarity; HCMV serostatus was unknown.

Profiled with immunoSEQ multiplex PCR; TCRdb holds only in-frame clones, not every one. Of about 64,000 clones listed, roughly 95% are singletons. The gene calls are TRBV9 and TRBJ2-7; TRBD2 matches 7 bases. The sequence was obtained from a boy younger than two with focal cortical dysplasia and intractable seizures. The source material was peripheral blood, sampled at surgery. The DNA of the CDR3 is TGTGCCAGCAGCGTAGCGGGAGGCCCCTACGAGCAGTACTTC. Encoded protein: CASSVAGGPYEQYF.